The T cell receptor (beta chain) under discussion was sequenced for a study of blood T cell repertoires in COVID-19. Study details: Sites across the United States, Italy and Spain contributed samples from acute and convalescent COVID-19. From T cells, B-cell-depleted T cells, or PBMCs came the material, which was cDNA or gDNA.

Repertoires were generated with immunoSEQ multiplex PCR, while TCRdb's copy carries only in-frame clones and drops some. The profile shows about 110,000 clones, 89% of them singletons. V was clipped by 2 bases and J by 5 bases; unmatched bases: 8. This CDR3 has 17 amino acids. The germline V gene encodes CDR1 SGHTA and CDR2 FQGNSA. Sequencing was carried out using peripheral blood. The chain employs TRBV7-2 and TRBJ2-3, with 12 bases aligning to TRBD2. This sequence originates from a man aged 40-55 years with active or convalescent COVID-19. The CDR3 here is CASSLRYGLAGRDTQYF. The DNA for the CDR3 is TGTGCCAGCAGCTTACGATACGGACTAGCGGGGAGAGATACGCAGTATTTT.